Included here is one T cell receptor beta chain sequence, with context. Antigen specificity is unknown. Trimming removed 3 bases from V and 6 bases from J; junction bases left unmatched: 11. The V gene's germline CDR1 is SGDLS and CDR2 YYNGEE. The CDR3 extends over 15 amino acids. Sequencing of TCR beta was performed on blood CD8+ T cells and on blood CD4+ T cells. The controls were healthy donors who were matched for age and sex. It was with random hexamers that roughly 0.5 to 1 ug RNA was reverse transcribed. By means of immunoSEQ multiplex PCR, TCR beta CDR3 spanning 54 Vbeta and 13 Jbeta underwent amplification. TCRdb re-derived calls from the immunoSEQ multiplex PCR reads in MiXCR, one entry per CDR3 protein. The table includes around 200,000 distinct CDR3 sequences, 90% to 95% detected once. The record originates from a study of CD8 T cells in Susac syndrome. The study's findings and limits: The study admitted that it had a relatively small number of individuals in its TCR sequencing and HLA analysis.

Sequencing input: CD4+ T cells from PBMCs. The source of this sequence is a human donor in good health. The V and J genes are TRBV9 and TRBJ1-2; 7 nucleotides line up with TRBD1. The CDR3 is CASSAEVVRGHGYTF. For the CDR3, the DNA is TGTGCCAGCAGCGCGGAGGTGGTGAGGGGGCATGGCTACACCTTC.